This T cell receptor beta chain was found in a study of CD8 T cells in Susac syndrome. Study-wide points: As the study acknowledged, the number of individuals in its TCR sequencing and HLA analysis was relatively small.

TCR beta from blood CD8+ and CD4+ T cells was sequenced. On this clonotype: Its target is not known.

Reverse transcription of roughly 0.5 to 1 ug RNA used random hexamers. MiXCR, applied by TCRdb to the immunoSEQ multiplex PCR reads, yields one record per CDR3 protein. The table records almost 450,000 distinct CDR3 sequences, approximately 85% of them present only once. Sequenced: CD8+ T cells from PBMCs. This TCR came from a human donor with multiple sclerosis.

The CDR3 region is CASKSDRGRVNTEAFF. The CDR3 coding sequence is TGTGCCAGCAAATCCGACAGGGGGCGGGTGAACACTGAAGCTTTCTTT. J is TRBJ1-1 and V is TRBV7-9; TRBD1 matches at 10 bases. V shed 7 bases, J shed 0 bases, and the junction held 8 bases outside the gene matches. The germline gives CDR1 SEHNR, CDR2 FQNEAQ (reference sequence). This CDR3 is 16 amino acids long.